What follows are 30 T cell receptor beta chains derived from one specimen sequenced in a study of cytomegalovirus exposure and HLA in healthy donors. Here immunoSEQ multiplex PCR was the method, and the copy in TCRdb shows in-frame clones only, minus some. The data show about 220,000 clones, roughly 83% seen once. Material for sequencing was PBMCs. These receptors all stem from a woman younger than 45 in good health and CMV-seropositive.

V gene TRBV6-5 combines with J gene TRBJ1-1, with D perhaps TRBD1 (6 bases). The CDR3 spans 14 residues. Germline assignment: CDR1 MNHEY and CDR2 SVGAGI. V lost 4 bases to trimming and J lost 5 bases, with 14 bases between them. The CDR3 DNA is TGTGCCAGCAGTTTGTCCGGGACAACTACTGAAGCTTTCTTT. Amino acids: CASSLSGTTTEAFF.

This clone was recorded once. The chain uses TRBV7-8 and TRBJ1-2; D gene unclear. The CDR3 covers 13 residues. Germline CDR1 is SGHVS and CDR2 is FQNEAQ. The V end lost 5 bases, the J end lost 4 bases, and 11 bases lay between the germline ends. The CDR3, as DNA: TGTGCCAGCAGCCAGGACGGAATCTATGGCTACACCTTC. Translation: CASSQDGIYGYTF. Complete variable domain (other parts from reference TRBV7-8 and TRBJ1-2): GAGVSQSPRYKVAKRGQDVALRCDPISGHVSLFWYQQALGQGPEFLTYFQNEAQLDKSGLPSDRFFAERPEGSVSTLKIQRTQQEDSAVYLCASSQDGIYGYTFGSGTRLTVV.

The V call is TRBV9, the J call TRBJ2-7; 8 bases line up with TRBD2. Trimming took 5 bases from V and 2 from J; bases not matched to a gene: 9. Looked up from germline, CDR1 is SGDLS and CDR2 is YYNGEE. This CDR3 is built from 15 residues. CDR3 sequence (DNA): TGTGCCAGCAGTGCCGGGGGGGACACAGCCTACGAGCAGTACTTC. It is translated as CASSAGGDTAYEQYF.

The genes are TRBV11-2 and TRBJ2-7; D is unresolved. CDR3 length: 15 residues. Germline V gives CDR1 SGHAT, CDR2 FQNNGV. Trimming cost V 0 bases and J 0 bases, with 9 bases left between them. The CDR3 DNA is TGTGCCAGCAGCTTAGAGTGGACCGACTCCTACGAGCAGTACTTC. It codes for CASSLEWTDSYEQYF.

The gene calls are TRBV4-1 and TRBJ1-1; maybe TRBD1 (6 bases). V gave up 4 bases and J gave up 1 base, with 19 bases separating them. The CDR3 loop spans 17 amino acids. The germline V gene encodes CDR1 MGHRA and CDR2 YSYEKL. CDR3 residues: CASSRRSGADQNTEAFF. In DNA, the CDR3 is TGCGCCAGCAGCCGGAGATCGGGGGCAGACCAGAACACTGAAGCTTTCTTT.

This clone was seen many times. Other DNA sequences in the sample encode the same CDR3. The chain has TRBV5-1 and TRBJ2-7; D gene ambiguous. This CDR3 contains 11 residues. V lost 3 bases, J lost 3 bases, and 4 bases lay in between. Per the germline V gene, CDR1 is SGHRS and CDR2 is YFSETQ. CDR3 sequence reads: CASSSSYEQYF. In DNA, the CDR3 is TGCGCCAGCAGCTCTAGCTACGAGCAGTACTTC.

V gene TRBV4-3 combines with J gene TRBJ2-7; D remains ambiguous. CDR1 LGHNA and CDR2 YSLEER come from the germline V gene. The CDR3 has 15 amino acids. Trimming removed 4 bases from V and 7 bases from J, with 20 bases in between. The CDR3 DNA sequence: TGCGCCAGCAGCCCAGAACACACTTTAGGAAGGGAGCAGTACTTC. The encoded protein is CASSPEHTLGREQYF.

The chain is built from TRBV4-1 and TRBJ2-7; the D is unclear. V was pared by 1 base and J by 3 bases, with 10 bases between. CDR3 length equals 14 residues. Looked up from germline, CDR1 is MGHRA and CDR2 is YSYEKL. The CDR3: CASSQVGKGYEQYF. In nucleotides, the CDR3 is TGCGCCAGCAGCCAAGTGGGTAAGGGCTACGAGCAGTACTTC.

Note on this clone: The identical CDR3 is also encoded by other nucleotide sequences in the sample. J is TRBJ1-2 and V is TRBV30; 8 bases are a match to TRBD1. From germline, CDR1 is GTSNPN and CDR2 SVGIG (reference sequence). CDR3 length: 11 residues. J was trimmed by 6 bases and V by 7 bases; bases with no gene match: 4. CDR3 coding DNA: TGTGCCTTGCAGGGGGCCGATGGCTACACCTTC. It encodes CALQGADGYTF.

V is TRBV19 and J is TRBJ1-1, with a possible D match to TRBD1 (5 bases). Deletions cut 9 bases from V and 0 bases from J, with 20 bases between. CDR1 LNHDA and CDR2 SQIVND come from the germline V gene (reference sequence). The length of the CDR3 is 16 residues. CDR3 loop: CARSRAPCLMNTEAFF. CDR3 DNA sequence: TGTGCCAGAAGCAGGGCTCCTTGTCTAATGAACACTGAAGCTTTCTTT.

V usage is TRBV15 and J usage is TRBJ1-5; 12 positions match TRBD1. From germline, CDR1 is LNHNV and CDR2 YYDKDF (reference sequence). The CDR3 has 18 amino acids. V lost 1 base to trimming and J lost 2 bases; unmatched junction nucleotides: 6. DNA for the CDR3: TGTGCCACCAGCAGAGCTGGGACAGGGGGCTCGGGCAATCAGCCCCAGCATTTT. Encoded protein: CATSRAGTGGSGNQPQHF.

The rearrangement uses TRBV2 and TRBJ2-2, with D perhaps matching TRBD1 or TRBD2 (6 bases each). In germline, CDR1 is SNHLY, CDR2 FYNNEI. The V and J ends lost 2 bases and 6 bases respectively, with 22 bases between them. The CDR3 consists of 18 residues. In DNA, the CDR3 is TGTGCCAGCAGTGAATGGGGGGTTAGGGGGACGCAATCCGGGGAGCTGTTTTTT. This sequence encodes CASSEWGVRGTQSGELFF. The whole variable domain, remainder taken from reference TRBV2 and TRBJ2-2, is EPEVTQTPSHQVTQMGQEVILRCVPISNHLYFYWYRQILGQKVEFLVSFYNNEISEKSEIFDDQFSVERPDGSNFTLKIRSTKLEDSAMYFCASSEWGVRGTQSGELFFGEGSRLTVL.

J is TRBJ1-4 and V is TRBV4-1, with D hard to call. The CDR3 runs to 15 residues. Trimming took off 2 bases at V and 5 bases at J, with 12 bases between the two ends. Germline CDR1 is MGHRA and CDR2 is YSYEKL. This CDR3 is CASSQRRPPNEKLFF. CDR3 in DNA: TGCGCCAGCAGCCAAAGGCGACCGCCGAATGAAAAACTGTTTTTT.

The rearrangement uses TRBV25-1 and TRBJ2-1, with a possible D match to TRBD1 (5 bases). The CDR3 contains 15 residues. Germline CDR1 MGHDK, CDR2 SYGVNS. V was clipped by 4 bases and J by 5 bases, with 15 bases between them. For the CDR3, the DNA is TGTGCCAGCAGTGCCGCGCGGACATTAGACAATGAGCAGTTCTTC. It codes for CASSAARTLDNEQFF.

The V and J genes are TRBV27 and TRBJ2-3, with D perhaps TRBD2 (5 bases). The CDR3 runs 15 residues. CDR1 is MNHEY, CDR2 SMNVEV, per germline (reference sequence). The V gene lost 6 bases and the J gene lost 2 bases, with 15 bases spanning the gap. The CDR3 here is CASRGPSRPTDTQYF. CDR3 DNA sequence: TGTGCCAGCAGAGGACCTAGCAGACCCACAGATACGCAGTATTTT.

The chain recombines TRBV30 with TRBJ1-3, with D possibly being TRBD1 (5 bases). Looked up from germline, CDR1 is GTSNPN and CDR2 is SVGIG (reference sequence). CDR3 length equals 16 residues. The V end was cut by 3 bases, the J end by 0 bases, with 15 bases between. The CDR3 protein is CAWSRWGESSGNTIYF. The CDR3 region has the DNA TGTGCCTGGAGCCGGTGGGGGGAAAGCTCTGGAAACACCATATATTTT.

This clone was counted once. CDR3 sequence (DNA): TGTGCCAGCAGTTTTAAGGGGGGGATGAACACTGAAGCTTTCTTT. It codes for CASSFKGGMNTEAFF. The J gene is TRBJ1-1, the V gene TRBV27, with a weak D call TRBD1 (6 bases). V was clipped by 3 bases and J by 0 bases, with 11 bases between them. CDR1 and CDR2 (germline): MNHEY, SMNVEV (reference sequence). The CDR3 has 15 residues.

This clone occurred a few times. V is TRBV30 and J is TRBJ2-2; no clear D. Germline values: CDR1 GTSNPN, CDR2 SVGIG (reference sequence). The CDR3 runs 14 residues. V was clipped by 8 bases and J by 3 bases, with 16 bases between them. The CDR3 nucleotides read TGTGCCCGCGACGCGCCTCTCTACACCGGGGAGCTGTTTTTT. Translating gives CARDAPLYTGELFF.

The CDR3 DNA reads as TGTGCCAGCAGTGAGCCGGGACAGGACTACGAGCAGTACTTC. It codes for CASSEPGQDYEQYF. The gene calls are TRBV25-1 and TRBJ2-7; 8 bases are a match to TRBD1. The CDR3 loop spans 14 amino acids. Germline V gives CDR1 MGHDK, CDR2 SYGVNS. Germline trimming cut 3 bases from V and 3 bases from J; bases unmatched to any gene: 4.

The chain links TRBV6-5 to TRBJ2-1; D may match TRBD1 or TRBD2 (5 bases each). The V end was cut by 10 bases, the J end by 1 base, with 14 bases between. CDR3 length: 14 amino acids. Per the germline V gene, CDR1 is MNHEY and CDR2 is SVGAGI. The CDR3 region is CATTGTNSYNEQFF. As DNA, the CDR3 is TGTGCCACTACCGGGACCAATTCCTACAATGAGCAGTTCTTC.

This sequence joins TRBV2 and TRBJ2-1; D not certain. V lost 8 bases, J lost 0 bases, and 8 bases lay in between. Germline V gives CDR1 SNHLY, CDR2 FYNNEI. The length of the CDR3 is 13 residues. CDR3 DNA: TGTGCCAGCCAGAGGAGCTCCTACAATGAGCAGTTCTTC. Translating it yields CASQRSSYNEQFF.

The V gene is TRBV7-3, the J gene TRBJ2-1; D ambiguous. Germline CDR1 reads SGHTA; CDR2 reads FQGTGA. Trimming left V 2 bases short and J 5 bases short, with 10 bases between. This CDR3 has 14 residues. The CDR3, as DNA: TGTGCCAGCAGCTTAGTTTGGGTAGACAATGAGCAGTTCTTC. Amino acid sequence: CASSLVWVDNEQFF.

The chain links TRBV29-1 to TRBJ2-1; the D is unclear. Trimming removed 2 bases at V and 0 bases at J, with 8 bases between. Germline loops: CDR1 SQVTM, CDR2 ANQGSEA. The CDR3 is 14 residues long. CDR3 loop: CSVERSSSYNEQFF. The CDR3 DNA is TGCAGCGTTGAACGCAGTAGCTCCTACAATGAGCAGTTCTTC.

V and J are TRBV27 and TRBJ1-1; a possible D gene is TRBD1 (5 bases). The CDR3 length is 14 residues. V was clipped by 3 bases and J by 3 bases, with 11 bases between them. Germline CDR1 reads MNHEY; CDR2 reads SMNVEV (reference sequence). CDR3 in DNA: TGTGCCAGCAGTTTGGGGCGTTTGTACACTGAAGCTTTCTTT. Protein product: CASSLGRLYTEAFF.

This chain uses TRBV6-1 with TRBJ2-1; 8 bases agree with TRBD2. With V trimmed by 2 bases and J by 5 bases, 5 bases remained unmatched. This CDR3 is 15 amino acids long. Germline V gene data show CDR1 as MNHNS and CDR2 as SASEGT. The CDR3 DNA is TGTGCCAGCAGTGAATTAGCGGGATTCAACAATGAGCAGTTCTTC. This sequence encodes CASSELAGFNNEQFF.

V usage is TRBV5-1 and J usage is TRBJ2-7, with 8 bases matching TRBD1. Germline trimming cut 5 bases from V and 4 bases from J; bases unmatched to any gene: 8. The V gene's germline CDR1 is SGHRS and CDR2 YFSETQ. This CDR3 has 14 residues. The CDR3 nucleotides read TGCGCCAGCAGTCGCGGGACAGGTCTTTACGAGCAGTACTTC. As protein: CASSRGTGLYEQYF.

The rearrangement joins TRBV4-2 to TRBJ2-7, with 9 bases fitting TRBD2. Germline V gene lookup returns CDR1 LGHNA and CDR2 YNFKEQ. V lost 1 base to trimming and J lost 6 bases; unmatched junction nucleotides: 4. The CDR3 totals 14 residues. CDR3 region: CASSQGLADLEQYF. The CDR3 DNA sequence: TGTGCCAGCAGCCAAGGACTAGCGGACCTCGAGCAGTACTTC.

The CDR3 nucleotides are TGTGCCAGCAGCCCACTAGCGGCTAGCACAGATACGCAGTATTTT. Amino acids: CASSPLAASTDTQYF. The chain combines TRBV7-3 with TRBJ2-3; 8 bases agree with TRBD2. The CDR3 sequence is 15 residues long. The germline V gene has CDR1 SGHTA and CDR2 FQGTGA. V was pared by 5 bases and J by 0 bases, with 4 bases of the junction left unmatched.

This clone came up once. This chain connects TRBV27 to TRBJ2-5; D not certain. Germline CDR1 and CDR2: MNHEY and SMNVEV (reference sequence). The CDR3 runs to 11 residues. V was trimmed by 3 bases and J by 5 bases, leaving 4 bases between them. CDR3 amino acids: CASSFMETQYF. CDR3 DNA sequence: TGTGCCAGCAGTTTTATGGAGACCCAGTACTTC.

The chain carries TRBV4-3 and TRBJ2-3; a weak D match, TRBD2 (7 bases). The V end was cut by 0 bases, the J end by 2 bases, with 15 bases between. Looked up from germline, CDR1 is LGHNA and CDR2 is YSLEER. The CDR3 length is 17 residues. CDR3 in amino acids: CASSQESSGGNTDTQYF. The CDR3 bases are TGCGCCAGCAGCCAAGAAAGTTCGGGGGGCAACACAGATACGCAGTATTTT.